These 2 T cell receptor beta chains were all obtained from the same sample, sequenced in a study of T cells in Graves' hyperthyroidism and ophthalmopathy. Amplified TCR beta CDR3 regions came from RNA transcripts. First-round RT-PCR targeting the TCR CDR3 was performed with the HTBI primer set. TCRdb re-called the multiplex PCR reads through MiXCR, storing one row per CDR3 protein. The sample has 620,000 or so distinct CDR3 sequences, roughly 15% seen once. Input material: blood. These receptors came from a woman in her forties or fifties with Graves' ophthalmopathy.

This clonotype has a count of ten or more. V usage is TRBV7-3 and J usage is TRBJ2-5, with TRBD2 as a possible D gene (6 bases). From germline, CDR1 is SGHTA and CDR2 FQGTGA. The CDR3 has 16 amino acids. V shed 4 bases and J shed 5 bases, with 20 bases lying between them. CDR3: CASSSSAWGSGETQYF. The DNA of the CDR3 is TGTGCCAGCAGCTCGTCGGCTTGGGGGAGCGGGGAGACCCAGTACTTC. The full variable domain, its missing parts supplied by reference TRBV7-3 and TRBJ2-5, is GAGVSQTPSNKVTEKGKYVELRCDPISGHTALYWYRQSLGQGPEFLIYFQGTGAADDSGLPNDRFFAVRPEGSVSTLKIQRTERGDSAVYLCASSSSAWGSGETQYFGPGTRLLVL.

The chain uses TRBV10-3 and TRBJ2-7, with D maybe TRBD1 (6 bases). V lost 0 bases to trimming and J lost 3 bases, with 18 bases between them. Germline lookup yields CDR1 ENHRY and CDR2 SYGVKD. The CDR3 loop spans 17 amino acids. The CDR3 DNA follows: TGTGCCATCAGTGAGTCGAGCCAGGGGCTTTCTAACTACGAGCAGTACTTC. It translates to CAISESSQGLSNYEQYF.